Each of the 24 T cell receptor beta chains below was sequenced from the same sample in a study of blood T cell repertoires in COVID-19. Method: immunoSEQ multiplex PCR; TCRdb's copy keeps in-frame clones and lacks some. The sample has roughly 330,000 clones, more than 70% seen once. The sample taken for sequencing was peripheral blood. These receptors all come from a woman between 45 and 65 years old with acute or convalescent COVID-19.

The V and J genes are TRBV5-1 and TRBJ2-1; weak D call: TRBD2 (5 bases). Trimming stripped 0 bases from V and 0 bases from J, with 16 bases between. In germline, CDR1 is SGHRS, CDR2 YFSETQ. CDR3 size: 18 residues. The CDR3 protein is CASSLEPAGTSSYNEQFF. The CDR3 region has the DNA TGCGCCAGCAGCTTGGAACCCGCCGGAACTAGCTCCTACAATGAGCAGTTCTTC.

V gene TRBV5-1 combines with J gene TRBJ2-7; the D gene is possibly TRBD2 (6 bases). Germline-derived CDR1 and CDR2 are SGHRS and YFSETQ. Deletions cut 0 bases from V and 6 bases from J, with 10 bases between. This CDR3 has 13 amino acids. In DNA form, the CDR3 reads TGCGCCAGCAGCTTGGAGCGGGTGGGCGAGCAGTACGTC. It is translated as CASSLERVGEQYV.

The chain recombines TRBV12-3 or TRBV12-4 with TRBJ2-7, with a possible D match to TRBD2 (6 bases). The CDR3 is 12 residues long. V lost 3 bases and J 9 bases, leaving 12 bases between the germline ends. The CDR3 DNA reads as TGTGCCAGCAGTTTCGACGGGGGTAGGCAGTACGTC. Its protein product is CASSFDGGRQYV.

The chain has TRBV7-8 and TRBJ2-7; 8 nucleotides match TRBD2. The CDR3 contains 16 residues. Looked up from germline, CDR1 is SGHVS and CDR2 is FQNEAQ. V shed 1 base and J 5 bases; nucleotides not matched to a gene: 10. CDR3 amino acids: CASSLEAAGDSDEQYF. The CDR3 DNA follows: TGTGCCAGCAGCTTAGAGGCAGCGGGAGATTCCGACGAGCAGTACTTC.

The chain joins TRBV12-3 or TRBV12-4 to TRBJ2-5, with 8 bases identical to TRBD1. The V segment lost 5 bases and the J segment 7 bases; nucleotides outside the gene matches: 6. CDR3 length equals 13 residues. CDR3 in amino acids: CASSRTGLATQYF. CDR3 nucleotide sequence: TGTGCCAGCAGTCGGACAGGGTTAGCGACCCAGTACTTC.

This chain links TRBV28 with TRBJ2-2, with D tentatively TRBD2 (6 bases). Per germline, CDR1 MDHEN and CDR2 SYDVKM. Trimming stripped 7 bases from V and 2 bases from J, with 8 bases between. The CDR3 sequence is 13 residues long. DNA for the CDR3: TGTGCCAGCAACGGGGGTAACACCGGGGAGCTGTTTTTT. Residues: CASNGGNTGELFF.

The J gene is TRBJ1-6, the V gene TRBV6-4; a possible D gene is TRBD1 (5 bases). Germline values: CDR1 MRHNA, CDR2 SNTAGT. V lost 2 bases, J lost 2 bases, and 7 bases lay in between. The CDR3 spans 15 residues. The CDR3 DNA reads TGTGCCAGCAGTGACGGAGGGGCCTATAATTCACCCCTCCACTTT. Translating gives CASSDGGAYNSPLHF.

This CDR3 reads CASSLVPGTDTQYF. CDR3 DNA sequence: TGCGCCAGCAGCTTGGTTCCGGGAACAGATACGCAGTATTTT. V and J are TRBV5-1 and TRBJ2-3; D is perhaps TRBD2 (5 bases). Trimming stripped 0 bases from V and 3 bases from J, with 8 bases between. The CDR3 spans 14 residues. The V gene's germline CDR1 is SGHRS and CDR2 YFSETQ.

J is TRBJ1-3 and V is TRBV9; TRBD1 aligns across 7 bases. Germline V lookup: CDR1 SGDLS, CDR2 YYNGEE. V lost 1 base and J lost 0; bases outside the gene matches: 7. The CDR3 is 17 amino acids. CDR3 amino acids: CASSVMDRISSGNTIYF. CDR3 nucleotides: TGTGCCAGCAGCGTAATGGACAGGATCAGCTCTGGAAACACCATATATTTT. Full variable domain (rest looked up from reference TRBV9 and TRBJ1-3): DSGVTQTPKHLITATGQRVTLRCSPRSGDLSVYWYQQSLDQGLQFLIQYYNGEERAKGNILERFSAQQFPDLHSELNLSSLELGDSALYFCASSVMDRISSGNTIYFGEGSWLTVV.

This clone was detected a few times. V and J are TRBV9 and TRBJ2-3; D unclear. Between the trimmed V and J ends, which lost 1 base and 2 bases, there was a span of 14 bases. The germline gives CDR1 SGDLS, CDR2 YYNGEE. This CDR3 is built from 16 residues. The CDR3 protein is CASSVSGAANTDTQYF. The CDR3 DNA is TGTGCCAGCAGCGTATCAGGCGCTGCTAACACAGATACGCAGTATTTT.

This clone showed up just once. The V gene is TRBV5-1, the J gene TRBJ2-5, with a possible D match to TRBD2 (5 bases). This CDR3 has 15 amino acids. Deletions cut 2 bases from V and 5 bases from J, with 16 bases between. Germline assignment: CDR1 SGHRS and CDR2 YFSETQ. The CDR3 region has the DNA TGCGCCAGCAGCTTAATGGGCATCTCGGGGGAGACCCAGTACTTC. It translates to CASSLMGISGETQYF.

The rearrangement uses TRBV12-3 or TRBV12-4 and TRBJ2-2, with D unclear. This CDR3 region has 13 residues. V lost 5 bases to trimming and J lost 2 bases, with 6 bases between them. CDR3 in amino acids: CASSTYNTGELFF. Written as DNA, the CDR3 is TGTGCCAGCAGTACCTATAACACCGGGGAGCTGTTTTTT.

The V and J genes are TRBV5-6 and TRBJ2-7, with TRBD2 matching 13 bases. Germline trimming cut 4 bases from V and 3 bases from J; bases unmatched to any gene: 4. Germline V gives CDR1 SGHDT, CDR2 YYEEEE. The CDR3 covers 15 residues. The CDR3 nucleotides are TGTGCCAGCAGCGGGGGACTAGCGGGACGCTACGAGCAGTACTTC. The encoded protein is CASSGGLAGRYEQYF.

The gene calls are TRBV5-1 and TRBJ1-1, with 8 nucleotides matching TRBD1. Germline CDR1 and CDR2: SGHRS and YFSETQ. This CDR3 has 15 amino acids. V gave up 5 bases and J gave up 5 bases; unmatched junction bases: 11. CDR3 sequence: CASSWGAGGRTEAFF. The CDR3 nucleotides are TGCGCCAGCAGTTGGGGGGCAGGGGGCAGGACTGAAGCTTTCTTT.

This clone came up once. The gene calls are TRBV6-2 or TRBV6-3 and TRBJ2-6; TRBD1 aligns across 8 bases. Germline lookup yields CDR1 MNHEY and CDR2 SVGEGT. This CDR3 has 20 residues. V lost 0 bases to trimming and J lost 1 base; unmatched junction nucleotides: 11. CDR3 protein: CASSYSMSTGGDSGANVLTF. CDR3 nucleotide sequence: TGTGCCAGCAGTTACTCGATGTCAACAGGGGGTGATTCTGGGGCCAACGTCCTGACTTTC.

The chain's CDR3 is CASRGQGFYNEQFF. The CDR3 nucleotides read TGTGCCAGCAGGGGACAGGGCTTCTACAATGAGCAGTTCTTC. The chain recombines TRBV27 with TRBJ2-1; 9 positions agree with TRBD1. V dropped 6 bases and J dropped 3; count of bases not matched to a gene: 3. CDR1 and CDR2 from the germline V gene are MNHEY and SMNVEV (reference sequence). The CDR3 has 14 residues.

The rearrangement joins TRBV2 to TRBJ1-5, with TRBD1 matching 9 bases. Trimming cost V 5 bases and J 7 bases; bases outside gene matches: 9. Germline CDR1 is SNHLY and CDR2 is FYNNEI. The CDR3 is 15 amino acids. CDR3 residues: CASSSSQGANQPQHF. The CDR3 region has the DNA TGTGCCAGCAGTTCCTCACAGGGGGCGAACCAGCCCCAGCATTTT.

The J gene is TRBJ2-5, the V gene TRBV19; a weak D match, TRBD1 (5 bases). Trimming removed 4 bases at V and 6 bases at J, with 12 bases between. Germline CDR1 and CDR2: LNHDA and SQIVND (reference sequence). The CDR3 sequence is 13 residues long. The CDR3 sequence: CASSTPGSKTQYF. In DNA, the CDR3 is TGTGCCAGTAGTACCCCAGGGTCGAAGACCCAGTACTTC.

This chain joins TRBV27 and TRBJ2-5; D is unresolved. V dropped 0 bases and J dropped 2 bases, with 10 bases sitting between them. The germline V gene has CDR1 MNHEY and CDR2 SMNVEV (reference sequence). This CDR3 spans 15 amino acids. The CDR3 protein is CASSLSLASQETQYF. In DNA, the CDR3 is TGTGCCAGCAGTTTATCGTTAGCATCTCAAGAGACCCAGTACTTC.

V usage is TRBV4-1 and J usage is TRBJ2-1; TRBD1 is a possible D gene (7 bases). The ends were cut back, 3 bases at V and 7 bases at J, with 19 bases in the middle. CDR3 length equals 16 residues. Germline CDR1 and CDR2: MGHRA and YSYEKL. The CDR3 protein is CASSHEQGWGRNEQFF. For the CDR3, the DNA is TGCGCCAGCAGCCATGAACAGGGGTGGGGGAGGAATGAGCAGTTCTTC.

This chain uses TRBV30 with TRBJ2-2; D unresolved. Trimming left V 2 bases short and J 7 bases short, with 11 bases between. The CDR3 runs 13 residues. In germline, CDR1 is GTSNPN, CDR2 SVGIG (reference sequence). CDR3 DNA sequence: TGTGCCTGGAGTACTCTATTAAGCGGGGAGCTGTTTTTT. It yields the protein CAWSTLLSGELFF.

V and J are TRBV7-2 and TRBJ2-4; 9 bases map to TRBD1. The germline V gene encodes CDR1 SGHTA and CDR2 FQGNSA. This CDR3 comprises 14 residues. Trimming took 3 bases from V and 4 from J; bases not matched to a gene: 1. The CDR3 region has the DNA TGTGCCAGCAGCTTTGGGACAGGGAAAAACATTCAGTACTTC. Translated, it gives CASSFGTGKNIQYF.

The chain combines TRBV14 with TRBJ2-7, with TRBD2 matching 7 bases. V dropped 3 bases and J dropped 2; count of bases not matched to a gene: 7. CDR1 and CDR2 from the germline V gene are SGHDN and FVKESK. The CDR3 runs 15 residues. CDR3 region: CASSQWEGIPYEQYF. In DNA form, the CDR3 reads TGTGCCAGCAGCCAGTGGGAGGGTATTCCCTACGAGCAGTACTTC. The full variable domain, in which reference TRBV14 and TRBJ2-7 provide the parts outside the CDR3, is EAGVTQFPSHSVIEKGQTVTLRCDPISGHDNLYWYRRVMGKEIKFLLHFVKESKQDESGMPNNRFLAERTGGTYSTLKVQPAELEDSGVYFCASSQWEGIPYEQYFGPGTRLTVT.

V is TRBV6-1 and J is TRBJ2-3; the D gene is possibly TRBD2 (5 bases). The germline V gene has CDR1 MNHNS and CDR2 SASEGT. Trimming took off 3 bases at V and 1 base at J, with 8 bases between the two ends. This CDR3 is 14 amino acids long. The DNA for the CDR3 is TGTGCCAGCAGTGACGCGAGGGGCACAGATACGCAGTATTTT. As protein: CASSDARGTDTQYF.